The entry below gives a single TCR beta chain sequence along with its context. Its target is unknown. V was pared by 6 bases and J by 5 bases, with 11 bases of the junction left unmatched. The CDR3 runs 16 residues. Germline-derived CDR1 and CDR2 are MDHEN and SYDVKM. The data originate from a study of OX40 agonist ivuxolimab in advanced cancers. Study-wide results and limits: The mean number of expanded clones was higher in CD8+ T cells than in CD4+.

Measured with immunoSEQ multiplex PCR; TCRdb has only the in-frame clones, and not every one. Of 15,000 to 20,000 clones listed, about 73% are singletons. The sequence was collected from an adult with an advanced solid tumor such as melanoma, head and neck, liver or kidney cancer. Specimen: CD4+ or CD8+ T cells sorted from blood, collected in a trial of the OX40 agonist ivuxolimab. The rearrangement joins TRBV28 to TRBJ2-5; 11 nucleotides match TRBD2. The CDR3 region has the DNA TGTGCCAGCAGCGCGGGACTAGCGGTCCCAATGGAGACCCAGTACTTC. Amino acids: CASSAGLAVPMETQYF.